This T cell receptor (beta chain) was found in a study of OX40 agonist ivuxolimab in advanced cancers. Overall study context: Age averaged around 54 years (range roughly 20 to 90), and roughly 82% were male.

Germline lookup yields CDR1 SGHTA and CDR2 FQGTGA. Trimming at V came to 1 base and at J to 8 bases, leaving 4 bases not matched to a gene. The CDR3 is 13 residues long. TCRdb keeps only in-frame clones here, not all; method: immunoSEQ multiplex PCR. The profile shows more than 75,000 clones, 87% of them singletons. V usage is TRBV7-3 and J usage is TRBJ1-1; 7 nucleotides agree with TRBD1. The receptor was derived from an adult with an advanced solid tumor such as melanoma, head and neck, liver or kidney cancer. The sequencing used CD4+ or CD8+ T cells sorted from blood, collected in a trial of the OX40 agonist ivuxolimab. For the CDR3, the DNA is TGTGCCAGCAGCTTAAATCGGGACAGAGAAGCTTTCTTT. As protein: CASSLNRDREAFF. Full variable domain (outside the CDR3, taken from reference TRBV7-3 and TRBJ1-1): GAGVSQTPSNKVTEKGKYVELRCDPISGHTALYWYRQSLGQGPEFLIYFQGTGAADDSGLPNDRFFAVRPEGSVSTLKIQRTERGDSAVYLCASSLNRDREAFFGQGTRLTVV.